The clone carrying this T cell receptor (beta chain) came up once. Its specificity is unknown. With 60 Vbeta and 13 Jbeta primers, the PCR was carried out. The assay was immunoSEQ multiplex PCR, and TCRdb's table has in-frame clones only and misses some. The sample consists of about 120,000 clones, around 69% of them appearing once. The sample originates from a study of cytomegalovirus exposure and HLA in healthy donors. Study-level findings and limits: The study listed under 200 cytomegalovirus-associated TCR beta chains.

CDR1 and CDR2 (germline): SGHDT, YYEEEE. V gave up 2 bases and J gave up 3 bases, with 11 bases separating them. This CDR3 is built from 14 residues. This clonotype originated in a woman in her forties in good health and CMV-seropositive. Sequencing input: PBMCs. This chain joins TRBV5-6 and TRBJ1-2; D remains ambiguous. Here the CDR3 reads CASSFNARDYGYTF. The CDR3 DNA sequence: TGTGCCAGCAGCTTTAATGCCCGGGACTATGGCTACACCTTC. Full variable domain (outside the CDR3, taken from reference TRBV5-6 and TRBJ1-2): DAGVTQSPTHLIKTRGQQVTLRCSPKSGHDTVSWYQQALGQGPQFIFQYYEEEERQRGNFPDRFSGHQFPNYSSELNVNALLLGDSALYLCASSFNARDYGYTFGSGTRLTVV.